This T cell receptor (beta chain) was identified in a study of shared clonotypes between healthy human individuals. Turning to this clone: Its antigen is currently unknown.

Original processing methods: Because ImmunoSEQ provided only junction sequences with no quality scores, the filtering differed. Sequenced by immunoSEQ multiplex PCR; TCRdb stores in-frame clones only, minus some. V and J calls and clone size are given by that table; D and trimming were obtained from the DNA. The sample lists about 1.5 million clones, 96% occurring once. Study outcomes and limitations: Collection of samples was limited to blood; tissue repertoires likely differ. Against clonotypes common to all four donors, non-shared ones had lower generation probabilities. A handful of donors showed sharing of roughly 5% of naive CD4 clonotypes.

CDR3 length: 15 residues. The germline CDR1 and CDR2 sequences are MDHEN and SYDVKM. Trimming took 2 bases from V and 2 from J, leaving 13 bases between them. The source material was naive CD4+ T cells sorted from blood. The sample's subset: CD45RA+ positively selected. The rearrangement links TRBV28 to TRBJ2-7; possible D gene TRBD2, 6 bases. The sequence derives from a man aged 25-45 years in good health. The DNA for the CDR3 is TGTGCCAGCAGTTTAGGAGGCGGGGCACCCTACGAGCAGTACTTC. Protein sequence: CASSLGGGAPYEQYF.